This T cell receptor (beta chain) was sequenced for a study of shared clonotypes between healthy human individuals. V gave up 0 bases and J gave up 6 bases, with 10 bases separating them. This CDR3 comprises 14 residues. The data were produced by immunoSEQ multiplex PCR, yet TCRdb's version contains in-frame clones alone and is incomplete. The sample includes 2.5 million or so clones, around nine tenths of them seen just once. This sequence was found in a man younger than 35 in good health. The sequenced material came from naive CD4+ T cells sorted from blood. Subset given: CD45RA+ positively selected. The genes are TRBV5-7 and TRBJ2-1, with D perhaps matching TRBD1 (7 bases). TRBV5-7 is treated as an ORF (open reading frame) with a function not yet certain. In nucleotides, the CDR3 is TGTGCCAGCAGCTTGGCAGGGGGGACCAATGAGCAGTTCTTC. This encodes CASSLAGGTNEQFF.